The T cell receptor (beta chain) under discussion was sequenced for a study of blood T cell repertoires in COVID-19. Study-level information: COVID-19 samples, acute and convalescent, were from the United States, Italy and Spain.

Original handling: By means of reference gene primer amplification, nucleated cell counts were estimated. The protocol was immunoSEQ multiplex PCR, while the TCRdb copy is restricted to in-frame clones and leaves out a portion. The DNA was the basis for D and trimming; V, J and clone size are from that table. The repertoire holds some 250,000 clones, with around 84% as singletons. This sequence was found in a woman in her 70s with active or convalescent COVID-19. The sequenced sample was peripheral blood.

CDR3 in amino acids: CASSRRSVEAFF. Here the CDR3 DNA reads TGTGCCAGCAGCCGACGGAGCGTTGAAGCTTTCTTT. This chain connects TRBV7-2 to TRBJ1-1; D gene unclear. The ends were cut back, 5 bases at V and 7 bases at J, with 11 bases in the middle. Germline assignment: CDR1 SGHTA and CDR2 FQGNSA. This CDR3 has 12 amino acids.